This TCR beta chain is drawn from a study of blood T cell repertoires in COVID-19. Profiling relied on immunoSEQ multiplex PCR, and the TCRdb table lists in-frame clones only, not all of them. The sample has more than 100,000 clones, around 90% seen once. The CDR3 contains 15 residues. The V gene end was trimmed by 7 bases and the J gene end by 1 base; junction bases not matched to a gene: 6. Germline V gene lookup returns CDR1 MGHDK and CDR2 SYGVNS. Sequencing was done on a sample of peripheral blood. The chain is built from TRBV25-1 and TRBJ2-1; TRBD2 aligns across 8 bases. This clonotype was sampled from a woman at least 80 years old in a cohort sampled during active COVID-19. This CDR3 is CASTPAGGSYNEQFF. CDR3 nucleotides: TGTGCCAGCACCCCCGCGGGGGGATCCTACAATGAGCAGTTCTTC.